This T cell receptor beta chain was documented in a study of blood T cell repertoires in COVID-19 (dated by TCRdb to the early 2020s). Context from the whole study: Collaborator samples came from the United States, Italy and Spain and covered acute and convalescent phases of COVID-19. Samples were obtained from the ongoing ImmuneRACE study (first 160 participants) and from some 1,300 subjects provided by 6 global collaborators. Where available, HLA class I and class II types were obtained from metadata supplied by the sample provider rather than from assay-based typing. The sample metadata nearly always contained a de-identified subject ID, COVID-19 status, age in years and sex. Deeply sampled blood TCRbeta repertoires from subjects exposed to, actively infected with, or recovered from COVID-19 were included in the dataset. The repertoires were released in a freely available public database intended as a resource for research on the immune response to SARS-CoV-2. The material from the prospective study consisted of cDNA or gDNA derived from T cells, B-cell-depleted T cells, or PBMCs.

Summary of the overall study and its limitations: The amount of clinical and demographic metadata varied by source and participant and was provided uncurated.

The immunoSEQ Assay, a bias-controlled multiplex PCR, was used to amplify TCRbeta CDR3 regions from genomic DNA. Under the source paper's analysis protocol: Nucleated cell counts per sample were estimated from amplification of reference gene primers within the assay. To quantify the absolute abundance of each unique TCRbeta CDR3 rearrangement, sequence reads were collapsed and filtered. For each sample, productive Simpson clonality was calculated by taking the square root of Simpson's diversity index across productive rearrangements. TCRdb took over this immuneACCESS table, retaining in-frame rearrangements with V and J assigned. Such tables are incomplete; in checked studies, under half of the missing clones stem from an unresolved V gene, and the remainder is unexplained. From that table come the V and J calls and clone size; the DNA was used to work out D and trimming. In all, the sample holds tens of thousands of clones, and over 65% of those were seen once. The ten biggest clones cover roughly 4.5% of the sample.

Whole blood was collected in K2EDTA tubes by collaborating institutions according to the institutions' own protocols. Collaborator samples were shipped for TCRbeta analysis as frozen whole blood, isolated PBMCs, or DNA extracted from either sample type. From the cysteine up to the phenylalanine, the CDR3 has a length of 16 residues. Of the read, only the CDR3 DNA is kept; its 48 bases are in frame from base 1. V is clipped by 1 base and J by 4 bases, and the sequence between their germline boundaries is 16 bases long. The germline V gene encodes CDR1 LNHDA and CDR2 SQIVND (reference sequence). Remarks on this clone: Its antigen is not yet known. No base-level quality is on record; no much larger clone is a single base apart.

The clonotype comes from a woman in her sixties with acute or convalescent COVID-19. The receptor chain draws on TRBV19 and TRBJ1-1; no D gene is confidently identified. Sequencing input: peripheral blood. CDR3 region: CASSIVPVGVGTEAFF. The sequence in DNA is TGTGCCAGTAGTATAGTTCCCGTCGGGGTCGGCACTGAAGCTTTCTTT.